This TCR beta chain was retrieved from a study of CD8 T cells in ankylosing spondylitis. A single record per CDR3 protein comes from TCRdb applying MiXCR to the 5' RACE reads. Here the sample spans 130,000 or so distinct CDR3 sequences, under 20% being singletons. The CDR3 covers 10 residues. CDR1 GTSNPN and CDR2 SVGIG come from the germline V gene (reference sequence). V was trimmed by 5 bases and J by 8 bases, leaving 7 bases between them. This clonotype was seen more than once but under ten times. Its antigen is as yet unknown. Study results and caveats: Blood of patients with ankylosing spondylitis appeared to be characterized by a TCR beta motif of seven or eight highly homologous variants. Existing reports had already noted some motif variants in reactive arthritis synovial fluid and blood. There was reportedly significant enrichment of clones that were disease-linked in matched ankylosing spondylitis synovial fluid. Disease-linked clones proved CD8+ and comparatively uncommon in peripheral blood.

The chain combines TRBV30 with TRBJ2-1, with D hard to call. The clonotype comes from a male donor with ankylosing spondylitis. The sequencing sample was made of blood, either unsorted or a sorted T cell fraction (not recorded which). The CDR3 coding sequence is TGTGCCTGGGGGTACGATGAGCAGTTCTTC. Translation gives CAWGYDEQFF.